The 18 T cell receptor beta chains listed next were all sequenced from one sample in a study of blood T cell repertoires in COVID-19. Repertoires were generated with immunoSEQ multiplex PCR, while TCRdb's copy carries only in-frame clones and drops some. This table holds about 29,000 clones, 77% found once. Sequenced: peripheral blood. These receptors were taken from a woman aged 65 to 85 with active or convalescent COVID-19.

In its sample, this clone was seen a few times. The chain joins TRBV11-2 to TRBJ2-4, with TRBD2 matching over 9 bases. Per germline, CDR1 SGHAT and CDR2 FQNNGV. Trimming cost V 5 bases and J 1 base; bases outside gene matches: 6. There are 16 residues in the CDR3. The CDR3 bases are TGTGCCAGCAGCCCGACTAGCGGTGGGGCCAAAAACATTCAGTACTTC. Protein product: CASSPTSGGAKNIQYF.

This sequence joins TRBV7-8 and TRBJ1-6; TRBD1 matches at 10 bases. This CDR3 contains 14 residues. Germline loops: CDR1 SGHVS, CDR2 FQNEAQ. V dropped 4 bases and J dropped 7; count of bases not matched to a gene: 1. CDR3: CASSWDRGNSPLHF. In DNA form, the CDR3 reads TGTGCCAGCAGCTGGGACAGGGGAAATTCACCCCTCCACTTT.

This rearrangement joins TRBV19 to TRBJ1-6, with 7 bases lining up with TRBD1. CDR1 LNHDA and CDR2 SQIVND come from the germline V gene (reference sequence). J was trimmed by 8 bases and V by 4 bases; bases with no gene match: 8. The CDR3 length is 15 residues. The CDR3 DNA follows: TGTGCCAGTAGTAGAGGTGACAGGGTGGATTCACCCCTCCACTTT. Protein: CASSRGDRVDSPLHF.

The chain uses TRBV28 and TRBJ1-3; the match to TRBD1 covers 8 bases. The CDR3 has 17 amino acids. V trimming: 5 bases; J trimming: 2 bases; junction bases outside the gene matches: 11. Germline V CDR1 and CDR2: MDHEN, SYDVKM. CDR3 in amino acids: CASSLQGQGTAGNTIYF. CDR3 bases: TGTGCCAGCAGTCTCCAAGGACAGGGTACGGCTGGAAACACCATATATTTT.

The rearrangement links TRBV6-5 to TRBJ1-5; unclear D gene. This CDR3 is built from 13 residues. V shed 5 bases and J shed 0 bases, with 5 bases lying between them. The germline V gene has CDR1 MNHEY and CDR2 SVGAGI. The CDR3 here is CASSPYSNQPQHF. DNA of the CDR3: TGTGCCAGCAGTCCTTATAGCAATCAGCCCCAGCATTTT.

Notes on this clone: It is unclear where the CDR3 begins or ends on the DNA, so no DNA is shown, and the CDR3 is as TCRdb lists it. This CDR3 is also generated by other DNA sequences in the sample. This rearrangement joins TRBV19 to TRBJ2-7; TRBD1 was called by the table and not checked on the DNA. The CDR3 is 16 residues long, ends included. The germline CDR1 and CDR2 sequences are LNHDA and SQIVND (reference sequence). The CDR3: CASSPVGTGNNYEQYF.

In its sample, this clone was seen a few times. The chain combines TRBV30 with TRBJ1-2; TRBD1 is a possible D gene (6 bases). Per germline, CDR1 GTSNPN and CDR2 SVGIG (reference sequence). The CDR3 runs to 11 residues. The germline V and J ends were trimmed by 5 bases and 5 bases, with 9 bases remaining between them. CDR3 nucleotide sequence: TGTGCCTGGGGAGGGACATATGGCTACACCTTC. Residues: CAWGGTYGYTF.

CDR3 sequence: CASSLDRGPTYGYTF. CDR3 DNA: TGTGCCAGTAGTCTGGACAGGGGTCCCACCTATGGCTACACCTTC. V and J are TRBV19 and TRBJ1-2, with TRBD1 matching over 9 bases. Germline V CDR1 and CDR2: LNHDA, SQIVND (reference sequence). V was clipped by 5 bases and J by 4 bases; unmatched bases: 8. This CDR3 spans 15 amino acids.

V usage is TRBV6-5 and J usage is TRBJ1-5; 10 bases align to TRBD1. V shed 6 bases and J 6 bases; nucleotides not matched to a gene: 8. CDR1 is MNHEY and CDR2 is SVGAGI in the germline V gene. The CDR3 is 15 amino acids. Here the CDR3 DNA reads TGTGCCAGCAGCGAGGACAGGGGGGCGGGTCAGCCCCAGCATTTT. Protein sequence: CASSEDRGAGQPQHF.

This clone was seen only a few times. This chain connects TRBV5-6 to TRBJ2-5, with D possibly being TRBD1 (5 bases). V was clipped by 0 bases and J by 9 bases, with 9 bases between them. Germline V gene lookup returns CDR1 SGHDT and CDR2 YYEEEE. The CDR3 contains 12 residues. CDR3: CASSLDIRAQYF. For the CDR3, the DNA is TGTGCCAGCAGCTTGGACATCAGGGCCCAGTACTTC.

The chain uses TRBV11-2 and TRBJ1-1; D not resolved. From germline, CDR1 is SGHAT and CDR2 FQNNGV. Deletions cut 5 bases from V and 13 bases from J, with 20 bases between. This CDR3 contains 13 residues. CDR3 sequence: CASSLEQWAIGFF. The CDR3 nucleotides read TGTGCCAGCAGCCTCGAGCAGTGGGCTATTGGTTTCTTT.

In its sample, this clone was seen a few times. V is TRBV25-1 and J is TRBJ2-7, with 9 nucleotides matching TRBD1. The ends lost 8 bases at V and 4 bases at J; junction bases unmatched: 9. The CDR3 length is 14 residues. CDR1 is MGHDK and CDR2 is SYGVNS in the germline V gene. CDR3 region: CASSPRTGVYEQYF. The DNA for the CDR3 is TGTGCCAGCTCGCCGCGGACAGGGGTTTACGAGCAGTACTTC.

The CDR3 sequence: CAILKDRTSGPNNEQFF. The CDR3 region has the DNA TGTGCCATCCTAAAGGATCGGACTAGCGGACCAAACAATGAGCAGTTCTTC. The chain uses TRBV10-3 and TRBJ2-1; TRBD2 aligns across 10 bases. Losses at the gene ends were 8 bases for V and 5 bases for J; bases not matched to a gene: 15. CDR3 length: 17 amino acids. Germline V gene data show CDR1 as ENHRY and CDR2 as SYGVKD.

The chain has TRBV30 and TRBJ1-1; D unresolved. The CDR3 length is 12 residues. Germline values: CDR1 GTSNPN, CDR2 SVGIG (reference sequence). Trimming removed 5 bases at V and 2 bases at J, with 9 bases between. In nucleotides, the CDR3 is TGTGCCTGGGGGTCCGTTAACACTGAAGCTTTCTTT. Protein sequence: CAWGSVNTEAFF.

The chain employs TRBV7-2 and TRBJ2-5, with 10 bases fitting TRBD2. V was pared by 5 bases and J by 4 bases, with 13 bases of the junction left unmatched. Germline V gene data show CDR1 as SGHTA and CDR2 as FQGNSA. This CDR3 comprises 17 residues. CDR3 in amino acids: CASSRAGLAAVGETQYF. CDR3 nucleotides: TGTGCCAGCAGCCGTGCAGGACTAGCGGCTGTGGGAGAGACCCAGTACTTC.

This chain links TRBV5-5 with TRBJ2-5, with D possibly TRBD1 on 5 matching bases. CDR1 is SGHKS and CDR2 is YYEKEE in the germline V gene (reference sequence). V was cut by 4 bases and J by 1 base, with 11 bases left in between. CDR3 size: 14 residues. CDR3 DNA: TGTGCCAGCAGCCGACAGATTACCCAAGAGACCCAGTACTTC. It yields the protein CASSRQITQETQYF.

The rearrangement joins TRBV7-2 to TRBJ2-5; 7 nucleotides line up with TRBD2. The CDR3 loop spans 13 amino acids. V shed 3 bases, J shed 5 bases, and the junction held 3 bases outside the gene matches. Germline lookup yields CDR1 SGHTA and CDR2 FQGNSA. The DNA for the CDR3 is TGTGCCAGCAGCTTCATGGGGGGGGAGACCCAGTACTTC. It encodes CASSFMGGETQYF.

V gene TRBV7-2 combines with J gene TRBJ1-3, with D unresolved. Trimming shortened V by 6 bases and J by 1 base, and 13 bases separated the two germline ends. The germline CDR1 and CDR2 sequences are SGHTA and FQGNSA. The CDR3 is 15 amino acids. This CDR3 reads CASSPWSGSGNTIYF. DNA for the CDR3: TGTGCCAGCAGTCCGTGGTCAGGTTCTGGAAACACCATATATTTT.